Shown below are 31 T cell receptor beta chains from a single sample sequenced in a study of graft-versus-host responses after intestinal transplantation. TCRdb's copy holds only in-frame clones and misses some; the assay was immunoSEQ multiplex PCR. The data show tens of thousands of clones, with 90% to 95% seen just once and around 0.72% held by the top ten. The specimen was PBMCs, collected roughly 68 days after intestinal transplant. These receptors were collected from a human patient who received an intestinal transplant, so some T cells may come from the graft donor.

The CDR3 spells CSVQGVGTGDTQYF. CDR3 DNA: TGCAGCGTCCAAGGGGTGGGGACAGGAGATACGCAGTATTTT. The V call is TRBV29-1, the J call TRBJ2-3; 8 nucleotides line up with TRBD1. The CDR3 is made up of 14 amino acids. Trimming removed 6 bases from V and 5 bases from J; junction bases left unmatched: 10. Germline V gene sequence: CDR1 SQVTM, CDR2 ANQGSEA.

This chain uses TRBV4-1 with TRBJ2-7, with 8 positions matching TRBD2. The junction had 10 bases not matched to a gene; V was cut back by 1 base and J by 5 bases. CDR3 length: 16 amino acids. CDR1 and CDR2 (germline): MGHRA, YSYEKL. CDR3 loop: CASSQGNQAGGHEQYF. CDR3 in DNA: TGCGCCAGCAGCCAAGGTAACCAGGCGGGAGGCCACGAGCAGTACTTC.

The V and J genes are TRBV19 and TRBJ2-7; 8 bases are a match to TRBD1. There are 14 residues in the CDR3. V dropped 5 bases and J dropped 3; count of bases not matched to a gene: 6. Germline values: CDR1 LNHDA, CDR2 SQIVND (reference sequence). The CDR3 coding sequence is TGTGCCAGTAGTTCTTGGACAGGGAACTACGAGCAGTACTTC. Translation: CASSSWTGNYEQYF. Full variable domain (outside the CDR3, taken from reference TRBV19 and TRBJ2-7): DGGITQSPKYLFRKEGQNVTLSCEQNLNHDAMYWYRQDPGQGLRLIYYSQIVNDFQKGDIAEGYSVSREKKESFPLTVTSAQKNPTAFYLCASSSWTGNYEQYFGPGTRLTVT.

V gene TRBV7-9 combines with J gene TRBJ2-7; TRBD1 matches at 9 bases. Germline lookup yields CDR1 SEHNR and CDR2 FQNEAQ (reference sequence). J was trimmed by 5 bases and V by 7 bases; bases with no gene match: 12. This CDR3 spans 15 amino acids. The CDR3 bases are TGTGCCAGCACCTACTGGGACAGGGCAAGCGACGAGCAGTACTTC. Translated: CASTYWDRASDEQYF.

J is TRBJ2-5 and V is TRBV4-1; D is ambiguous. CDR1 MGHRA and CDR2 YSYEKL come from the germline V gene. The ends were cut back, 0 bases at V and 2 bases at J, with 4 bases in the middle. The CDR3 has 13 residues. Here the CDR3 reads CASSQDRQETQYF. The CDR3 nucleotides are TGCGCCAGCAGCCAAGACAGACAAGAGACCCAGTACTTC.

The CDR3 here is CASSASRGASYYEQYF. Written as DNA, the CDR3 is TGTGCCAGCAGTGCATCCCGGGGGGCCTCATACTACGAGCAGTACTTC. The chain has TRBV27 and TRBJ2-5, with a tentative D call TRBD2 (7 bases). The end of the DNA aligns better with TRBJ2-7, so the J call may be wrong. CDR1 and CDR2 from the germline V gene are MNHEY and SMNVEV (reference sequence). CDR3 length: 16 amino acids.

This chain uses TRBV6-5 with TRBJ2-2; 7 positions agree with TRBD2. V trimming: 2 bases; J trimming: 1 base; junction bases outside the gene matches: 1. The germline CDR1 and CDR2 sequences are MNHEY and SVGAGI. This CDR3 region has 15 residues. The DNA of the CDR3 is TGTGCCAGCAGTTACGTAGCGGGGAACACCGGGGAGCTGTTTTTT. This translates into CASSYVAGNTGELFF.

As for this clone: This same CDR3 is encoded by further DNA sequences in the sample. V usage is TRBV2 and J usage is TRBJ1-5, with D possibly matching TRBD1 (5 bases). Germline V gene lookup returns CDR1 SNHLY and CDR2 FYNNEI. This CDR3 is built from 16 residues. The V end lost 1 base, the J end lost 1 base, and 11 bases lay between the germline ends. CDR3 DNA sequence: TGTGCCAGCAGTGAAGGTGGGGGGTCGAGCAATCAGCCCCAGCATTTT. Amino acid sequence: CASSEGGGSSNQPQHF.

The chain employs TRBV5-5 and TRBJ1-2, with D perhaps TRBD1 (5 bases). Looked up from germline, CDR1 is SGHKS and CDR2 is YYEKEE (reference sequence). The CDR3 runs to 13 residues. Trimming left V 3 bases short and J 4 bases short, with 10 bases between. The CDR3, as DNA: TGTGCCAGCAGCTACGGACAAATCTATGGCTACACCTTC. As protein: CASSYGQIYGYTF. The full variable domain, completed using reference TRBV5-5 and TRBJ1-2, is DAGVTQSPTHLIKTRGQQVTLRCSPISGHKSVSWYQQVLGQGPQFIFQYYEKEERGRGNFPDRFSARQFPNYSSELNVNALLLGDSALYLCASSYGQIYGYTFGSGTRLTVV.

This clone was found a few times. The CDR3 loop reads CASSDRFNEQFF. The CDR3 nucleotides read TGCGCCAGCAGTGACAGGTTTAATGAGCAGTTCTTC. This chain connects TRBV10-1 to TRBJ2-1; D is unclear. CDR1 is WNHNN and CDR2 is SYGVQD in the germline V gene (reference sequence). CDR3 length: 12 amino acids. The V gene lost 3 bases and the J gene lost 7 bases, with 7 bases spanning the gap.

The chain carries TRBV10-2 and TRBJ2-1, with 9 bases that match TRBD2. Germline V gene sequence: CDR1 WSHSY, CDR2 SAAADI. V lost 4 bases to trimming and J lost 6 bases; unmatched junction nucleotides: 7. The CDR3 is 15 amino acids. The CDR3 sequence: CASSVGREGLNEQFF. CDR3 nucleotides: TGCGCCAGCAGTGTTGGGCGGGAGGGCCTCAATGAGCAGTTCTTC.

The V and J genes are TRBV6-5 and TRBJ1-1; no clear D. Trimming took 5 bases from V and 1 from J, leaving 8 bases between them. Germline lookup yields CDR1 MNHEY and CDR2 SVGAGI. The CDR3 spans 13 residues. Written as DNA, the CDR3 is TGTGCCAGCAGTCACAGACAGAACACTGAAGCTTTCTTT. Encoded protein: CASSHRQNTEAFF.

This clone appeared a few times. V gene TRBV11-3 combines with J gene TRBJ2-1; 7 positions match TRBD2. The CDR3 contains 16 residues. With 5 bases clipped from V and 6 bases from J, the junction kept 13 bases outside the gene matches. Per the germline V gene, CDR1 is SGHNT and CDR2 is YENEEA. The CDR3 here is CASSPNRWRGFNEQFF. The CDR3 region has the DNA TGTGCCAGCAGCCCGAACCGGTGGCGGGGGTTCAATGAGCAGTTCTTC.

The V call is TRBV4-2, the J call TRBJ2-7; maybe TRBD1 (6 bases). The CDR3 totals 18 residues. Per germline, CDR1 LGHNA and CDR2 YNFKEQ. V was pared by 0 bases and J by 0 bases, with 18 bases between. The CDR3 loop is CASSQDASGTQISYEQYF. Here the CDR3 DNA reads TGTGCCAGCAGCCAAGACGCCTCTGGGACACAAATCTCCTACGAGCAGTACTTC.

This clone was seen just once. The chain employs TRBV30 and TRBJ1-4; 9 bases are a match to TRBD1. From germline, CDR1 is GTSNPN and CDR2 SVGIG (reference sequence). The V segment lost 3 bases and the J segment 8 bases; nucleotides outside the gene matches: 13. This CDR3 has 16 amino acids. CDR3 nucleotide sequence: TGTGCCTGGAGCGCTCAATTGGACAGGGGTGGAGAAAAACTGTTTTTT. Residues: CAWSAQLDRGGEKLFF.

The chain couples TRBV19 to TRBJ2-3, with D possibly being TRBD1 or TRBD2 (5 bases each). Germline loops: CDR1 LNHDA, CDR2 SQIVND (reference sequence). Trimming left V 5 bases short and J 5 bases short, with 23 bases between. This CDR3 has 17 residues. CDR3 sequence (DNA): TGTGCCAGTAGTTTGTACCGGGACCCTTATCTTGAAGATACGCAGTATTTT. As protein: CASSLYRDPYLEDTQYF.

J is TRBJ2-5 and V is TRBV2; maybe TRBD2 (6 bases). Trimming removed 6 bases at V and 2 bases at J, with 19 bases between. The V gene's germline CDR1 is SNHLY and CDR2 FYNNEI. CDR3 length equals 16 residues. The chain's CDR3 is CASRDLRVAEQETQYF. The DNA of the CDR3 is TGTGCCAGCAGGGATCTCCGGGTAGCGGAACAAGAGACCCAGTACTTC.

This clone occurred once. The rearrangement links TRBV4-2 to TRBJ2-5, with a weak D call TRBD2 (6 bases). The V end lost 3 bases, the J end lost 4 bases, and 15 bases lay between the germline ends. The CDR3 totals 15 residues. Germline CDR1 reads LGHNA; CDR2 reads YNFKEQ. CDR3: CASSQSGPGRETQYF. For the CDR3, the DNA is TGTGCCAGCAGCCAGTCGGGTCCCGGGAGAGAGACCCAGTACTTC.

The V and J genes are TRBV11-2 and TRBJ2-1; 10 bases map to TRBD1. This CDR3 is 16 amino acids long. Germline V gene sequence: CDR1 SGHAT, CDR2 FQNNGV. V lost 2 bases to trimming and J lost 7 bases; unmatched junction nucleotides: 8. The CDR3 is CASSLNRDRGVNEQFF. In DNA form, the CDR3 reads TGTGCCAGCAGCTTAAACCGGGACAGGGGTGTAAATGAGCAGTTCTTC.

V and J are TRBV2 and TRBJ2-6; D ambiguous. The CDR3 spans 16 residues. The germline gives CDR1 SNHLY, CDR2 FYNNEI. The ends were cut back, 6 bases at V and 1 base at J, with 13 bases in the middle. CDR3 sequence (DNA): TGTGCCAGCAGCACCGGGCCTGCTTCTGGGGCCAACGTCCTGACTTTC. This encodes CASSTGPASGANVLTF.

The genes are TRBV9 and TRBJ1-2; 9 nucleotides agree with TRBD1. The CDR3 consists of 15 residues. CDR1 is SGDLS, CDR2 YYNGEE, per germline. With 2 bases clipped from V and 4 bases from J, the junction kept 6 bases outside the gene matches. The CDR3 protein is CASSVPGQGIYGYTF. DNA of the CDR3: TGTGCCAGCAGCGTTCCAGGACAGGGGATCTATGGCTACACCTTC. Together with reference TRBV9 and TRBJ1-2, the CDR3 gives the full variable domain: DSGVTQTPKHLITATGQRVTLRCSPRSGDLSVYWYQQSLDQGLQFLIQYYNGEERAKGNILERFSAQQFPDLHSELNLSSLELGDSALYFCASSVPGQGIYGYTFGSGTRLTVV.

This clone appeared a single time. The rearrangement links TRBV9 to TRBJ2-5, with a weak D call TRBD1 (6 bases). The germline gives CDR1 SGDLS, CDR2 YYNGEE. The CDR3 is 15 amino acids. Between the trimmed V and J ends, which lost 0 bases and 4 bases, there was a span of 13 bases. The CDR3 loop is CASSVGTVNRETQYF. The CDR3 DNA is TGTGCCAGCAGCGTAGGGACAGTGAATCGAGAGACCCAGTACTTC.

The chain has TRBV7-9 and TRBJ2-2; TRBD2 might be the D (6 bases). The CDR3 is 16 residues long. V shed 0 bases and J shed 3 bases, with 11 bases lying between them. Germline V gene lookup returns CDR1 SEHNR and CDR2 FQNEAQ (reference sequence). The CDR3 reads CASSLAGGMDTGELFF. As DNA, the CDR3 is TGTGCCAGCAGCTTAGCTGGCGGGATGGACACCGGGGAGCTGTTTTTT.

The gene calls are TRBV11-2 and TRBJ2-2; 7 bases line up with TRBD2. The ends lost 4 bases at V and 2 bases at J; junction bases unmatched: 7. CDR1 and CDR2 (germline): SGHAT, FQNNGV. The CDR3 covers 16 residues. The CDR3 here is CASSSPLAVNTGELFF. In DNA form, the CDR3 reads TGTGCCAGCAGCTCACCCCTAGCGGTTAACACCGGGGAGCTGTTTTTT.

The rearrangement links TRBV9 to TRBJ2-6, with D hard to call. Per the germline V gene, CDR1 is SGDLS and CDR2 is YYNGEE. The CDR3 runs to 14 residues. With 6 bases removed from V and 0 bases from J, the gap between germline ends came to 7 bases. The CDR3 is CASTRTSGANVLTF. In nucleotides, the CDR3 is TGTGCCAGCACACGGACCTCTGGGGCCAACGTCCTGACTTTC. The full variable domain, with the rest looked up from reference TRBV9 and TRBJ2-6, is DSGVTQTPKHLITATGQRVTLRCSPRSGDLSVYWYQQSLDQGLQFLIQYYNGEERAKGNILERFSAQQFPDLHSELNLSSLELGDSALYFCASTRTSGANVLTFGAGSRLTVL.

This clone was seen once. CDR3 sequence: CASRERTGPNQPQHF. DNA of the CDR3: TGTGCCAGCAGGGAGAGGACAGGGCCCAATCAGCCCCAGCATTTT. The V call is TRBV6-5, the J call TRBJ1-5; TRBD1 agrees at 8 bases. CDR3 length: 15 residues. The junction had 7 bases not matched to a gene; V was cut back by 6 bases and J by 3 bases. Germline CDR1 is MNHEY and CDR2 is SVGAGI.

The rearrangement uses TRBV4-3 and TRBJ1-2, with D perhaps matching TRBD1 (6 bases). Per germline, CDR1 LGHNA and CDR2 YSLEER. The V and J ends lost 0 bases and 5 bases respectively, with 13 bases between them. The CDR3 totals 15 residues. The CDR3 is CASSQDRGAEYGYTF. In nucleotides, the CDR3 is TGCGCCAGCAGCCAAGACAGGGGTGCGGAGTATGGCTACACCTTC.

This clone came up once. CDR3 DNA: TGTGCCACCAGCAGAGATACATCTAGCTCCTACAATGAGCAGTTCTTC. As protein: CATSRDTSSSYNEQFF. This chain joins TRBV15 and TRBJ2-1, with unresolved D. CDR1 LNHNV and CDR2 YYDKDF come from the germline V gene (reference sequence). This CDR3 region has 16 residues. Trimming took 0 bases from V and 0 from J, leaving 9 bases between them.

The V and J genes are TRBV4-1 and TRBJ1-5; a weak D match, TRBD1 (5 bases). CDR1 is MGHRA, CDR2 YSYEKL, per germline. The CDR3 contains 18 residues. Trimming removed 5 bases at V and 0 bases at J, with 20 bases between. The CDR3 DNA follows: TGCGCCAGCAGCAGAAGTGGGGCCCCGGGCTATAGCAATCAGCCCCAGCATTTT. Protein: CASSRSGAPGYSNQPQHF.

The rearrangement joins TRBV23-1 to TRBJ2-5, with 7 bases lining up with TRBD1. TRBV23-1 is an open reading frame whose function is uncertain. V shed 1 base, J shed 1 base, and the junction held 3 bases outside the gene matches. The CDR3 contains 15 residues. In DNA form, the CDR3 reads TGCGCCAGCAGTCAATTGACAGGGTTCCAAGAGACCCAGTACTTC. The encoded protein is CASSQLTGFQETQYF.

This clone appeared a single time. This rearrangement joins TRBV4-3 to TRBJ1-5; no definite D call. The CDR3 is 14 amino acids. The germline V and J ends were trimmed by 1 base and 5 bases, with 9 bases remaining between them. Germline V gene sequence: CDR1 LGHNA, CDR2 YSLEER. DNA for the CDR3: TGCGCCAGCAGCCAAGTCTCGGGTGATCAGCCCCAGCATTTT. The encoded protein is CASSQVSGDQPQHF.